The clone carrying this T cell receptor beta chain was seen a few times. Antigen unknown. V lost 1 base, J lost 1 base, and 3 bases stayed unmatched. The CDR3 has 16 residues. CDR1 MDHEN and CDR2 SYDVKM come from the germline V gene. In total, each donor contributed a single heparinised blood draw that averaged approximately 0.12 L. This entry is derived from a study of beta chain features in type 1 diabetes. For the study at large: Sorted cells, approximately 100,000,000 in number, were examined across all samples. Study-level results: Researchers report that Type 1 diabetes patients had moderately but significantly shorter TCRB CDR3s across all four CD4+ subsets. Insertions were fewer and deletions more numerous at VDJ junctions in type 1 diabetes patients. The study found that naive, central memory and Treg TCRB repertoires appeared more similar in patients than in healthy donors.

Expressed TCRB transcripts were sequenced because the entire RNA isolate underwent reverse transcription. Method: immunoSEQ multiplex PCR; TCRdb's copy keeps in-frame clones and lacks some. The table has about 160,000 clones, 8% to 8.5% seen once. V usage is TRBV28 and J usage is TRBJ2-5; 10 bases match TRBD2. This TCR came from a woman under 30 with type 1 diabetes. What was sequenced was central memory CD4+ T cells from blood. Here the CDR3 DNA reads TGTGCCAGCAGTTTATTTTCTAGCGGGGGCCAAGAGACCCAGTACTTC. This sequence encodes CASSLFSSGGQETQYF.